These 11 T cell receptor beta chains were sequenced from one sample in a study of identical twins. Each CDR3 protein is one row after TCRdb ran MiXCR on the 5' RACE reads. In the table there are 450,000 or so distinct CDR3 sequences, approximately 24% of which are singletons. These same data were also listed under a study on T cells expressing NK-cell markers.

What was sequenced was CD4+ T cells sorted from blood. These receptors were obtained from a woman aged 18-29 years in good health.

In its sample, this clonotype was seen many times. The genes are TRBV11-2 and TRBJ2-3; 8 nucleotides align to TRBD2. The junction had 4 bases not matched to a gene; V was cut back by 5 bases and J by 0 bases. From germline, CDR1 is SGHAT and CDR2 FQNNGV. The CDR3 covers 15 residues. In nucleotides, the CDR3 is TGTGCCAGCAGCCTACTAGCGGCTAGCACAGATACGCAGTATTTT. Its translation is CASSLLAASTDTQYF. Filled out from reference TRBV11-2 and TRBJ2-3, the complete variable domain reads EAGVAQSPRYKIIEKRQSVAFWCNPISGHATLYWYQQILGQGPKLLIQFQNNGVVDDSQLPKDRFSAERLKGVDSTLKIQPAKLEDSAVYLCASSLLAASTDTQYFGPGTRLTVL.

This clonotype was seen a few times. The V and J genes are TRBV5-6 and TRBJ2-7; no clear D gene. CDR1 SGHDT and CDR2 YYEEEE come from the germline V gene. This CDR3 region has 14 residues. Trimming removed 8 bases from V and 3 bases from J, with 18 bases in between. The CDR3 nucleotides read TGTGCCAGTAGAAGAGTCCAAATCGACTACGAGCAGTACTTC. Translated, it gives CASRRVQIDYEQYF.

This clonotype was seen once. A read error may account for a junction end that differs from germline. The genes are TRBV10-3 and TRBJ2-5, with D tentatively TRBD2 (6 bases). Germline V gives CDR1 ENHRY, CDR2 SYGVKD. This CDR3 region has 16 residues. CDR3 loop: CAISDPPGPNRETQYF. The CDR3 DNA reads TGTGCCATCAGTGACCCCCCGGGACCTAACCGGGAGACCCAGTACTTT.

The chain uses TRBV20-1 and TRBJ2-1, with TRBD2 matching over 7 bases. V lost 6 bases to trimming and J lost 9 bases; unmatched junction nucleotides: 8. This CDR3 contains 12 residues. Germline lookup yields CDR1 DFQATT and CDR2 SNEGSKA (reference sequence). Here the CDR3 DNA reads TGCAGTGCCCAGCGGGGTCGAGGTGAGCAGTTCTTC. Residues: CSAQRGRGEQFF.

The chain joins TRBV5-1 to TRBJ2-5, with TRBD1 identical over 12 bases. The trim removed 4 bases at V and 5 bases at J, leaving 6 bases unmatched. Germline V gives CDR1 SGHRS, CDR2 YFSETQ. The CDR3 is made up of 15 amino acids. DNA for the CDR3: TGCGCCAGCAGCCAAGGGACAGGGGGCTGGGAGACCCAGTACTTC. Its translation is CASSQGTGGWETQYF.

The chain recombines TRBV20-1 with TRBJ1-1, with D unclear. Germline values: CDR1 DFQATT, CDR2 SNEGSKA (reference sequence). Trimming pared 0 bases from V and 2 bases from J, leaving 13 bases between. The CDR3 extends over 15 amino acids. Here the CDR3 reads CSAREVGLPNTEAFF. As DNA, the CDR3 is TGCAGTGCTAGAGAAGTGGGTCTACCCAACACTGAAGCTTTCTTT.

This chain uses TRBV29-1 with TRBJ1-2; TRBD1 matches 9 bases. Germline lookup yields CDR1 SQVTM and CDR2 ANQGSEA. The CDR3 extends over 14 amino acids. J lost 3 bases, V lost 4 bases, and 6 bases had no gene match. CDR3 amino acids: CSVAPGQGYYGYTF. Here the CDR3 DNA reads TGCAGCGTTGCTCCGGGACAGGGCTACTATGGCTACACCTTC.

The chain links TRBV5-1 to TRBJ1-1; a weak D match, TRBD1 (5 bases). The CDR3 totals 12 residues. The V gene's germline CDR1 is SGHRS and CDR2 YFSETQ. V gave up 3 bases and J gave up 7 bases, with 10 bases separating them. For the CDR3, the DNA is TGCGCCAGCAGCTCGGGGGTCGGTGAAGCTTTCTTT. Its protein product is CASSSGVGEAFF.

The chain couples TRBV7-3 to TRBJ1-1, with no clear D. The CDR3 totals 13 residues. Per the germline V gene, CDR1 is SGHTA and CDR2 is FQGTGA. V lost 3 bases and J lost 11, with 16 bases in between. This CDR3 reads CASSFSPAGLAFF. The CDR3 DNA sequence: TGTGCCAGCAGCTTCTCTCCAGCCGGTCTTGCTTTCTTT.

This clonotype was seen more than once but under ten times. V and J are TRBV6-2 or TRBV6-3 and TRBJ2-7, with D tentatively TRBD2 (6 bases). V was clipped by 2 bases and J by 0 bases, with 11 bases between them. The CDR3 consists of 15 residues. From germline, CDR1 is MNHEY and CDR2 SVGEGT. The DNA of the CDR3 is TGTGCCAGCAGTTACAAGCGGGTAAACTCCTACGAGCAGTACTTC. It codes for CASSYKRVNSYEQYF.

This clonotype was seen a few times. CDR3 in amino acids: CASSLGRSSGNTIYF. The CDR3 DNA is TGTGCCAGCAGCTTAGGACGGAGCTCTGGAAACACCATATATTTT. The chain recombines TRBV7-2 with TRBJ1-3; the D is unclear. V gave up 1 base and J gave up 0 bases, with 7 bases separating them. The CDR3 extends over 15 amino acids. Germline CDR1 SGHTA, CDR2 FQGNSA.